This TCR beta chain was sequenced in a study of T cells after yellow fever vaccination (dated by TCRdb to between 2019 and 2020). Study-level background: Memory subsets (EM, EMRA, CM and Tscm) were sorted on a BD FACS Aria III using CD3, CD45RA, CCR7 and CD95 staining. The SMART-Seq v4 Ultra Low Input RNA kit was used to prepare libraries from fractions with low cell numbers. To track T-cell clones before and after primary and booster YFV17D yellow fever vaccination, bulk TCR alpha and beta repertoires were sequenced longitudinally. Two healthy male donors, one aged 18 to 29 and one aged 30 to 40 years, made up the cohort. Blood was drawn at multiple timepoints before and after primary and secondary immunization, with bulk PBMC replicates and cell subsets isolated. Sorting of memory subsets took place on days 0, 15 and 45 and at 18 months after primary vaccination, as well as on days 0, 15 and 45 after the 30-year booster.

The paper as a whole reports these results and caveats: A small fraction of clonotypes appeared in both the CD4 and CD8 compartments, likely as a result of convergent recombination. Because abundant contaminating clonotypes from the bulk population could be contained in FACS-sorted repertoires, computational filtering was required. Because the study included only two donors, the extent to which the findings can be generalized is limited. Most clones expanded after primary vaccination (almost 97% of CD4 and 70% to 90% of CD8) were re-detected after the booster, suggesting that broad memory maintenance occurred. The secondary T-cell response was weaker than the primary response but faster, peaking on day 5 instead of day 15. On day 0, almost all vaccine-responding clonotypes were below detection in the sorted memory subsets.

The germline V gene (reference sequence) provides CDR1 DFQATT and CDR2 SNEGSKA. Measured from the cysteine to the phenylalanine, the CDR3 is 13 residues long. CDR3 DNA is the only sequence kept; it has 39 bases, read in frame from the first base. The sample holds a few counts of this clonotype. No clone much larger than this one lies a single base away; base qualities are absent. The treatment or condition label corresponds to: live attenuated yellow fever vaccine strain. PBMCs were isolated from peripheral blood using a standard Ficoll-Paque protocol. The RNeasy Micro Kit was used to extract RNA from sorted memory subsets. TCR cDNA was made using 5'RACE template switching, a step that added a universal primer site and unique molecular identifiers. cDNA synthesis was primed from both the TCR alpha and TCR beta constant segments. Library amplification used two PCR steps, and the second PCR step added sample barcodes and sequencing adapters. Sequencing of libraries was performed on Illumina HiSeq 2500 (2x100 bp) or NovaSeq (2x150 bp). Per the authors' processing: Reads were demultiplexed and collapsed into UMI consensus sequences with MIGEC, and V(D)J alignment was performed with MiXCR. Vaccine-responding clonotypes were identified with edgeR using replicate PBMC samples, with FDR below 0.01 and a log2 fold change above 5 up to day 15 being required. Each bulk clonotype was labeled CD4 or CD8 based on which sequenced repertoire, CD4 or CD8, contained the clonotype at higher abundance. To estimate how each clone was distributed across memory phenotypes, clonotype frequencies in memory subsets were weighted by FACS-sorted cell numbers. TCRdb itself trimmed the public reads at Q25 with fastp, ran MiXCR and retained productive beta chains. For every CDR3 protein sequence, its rows merge into one entry that carries the most common genes and DNA. TCRdb, not the authors, supplied the V and J calls. For this sample there are about 42,000 distinct CDR3 sequences; more than 6% appear just once. The ten most abundant clones make up over 9.5% of the sample.

This TCR derives from a man younger than 45 who received the YFV17D yellow fever vaccine. The V gene is TRBV20-1 and the J gene is TRBJ2-7, and 7 junctional nucleotides match TRBD2. Here the sequenced sample was PBMCs, either bulk or a sorted T-cell subset (CD4+, CD8+, memory, or dextramer-sorted; not recorded which), taken 45 days after the yellow fever booster vaccination. The CDR3 has the sequence CSPRGGSTYEQYF. The DNA sequence is given as TGCAGCCCACGGGGCGGGAGCACCTACGAGCAGTACTTC.